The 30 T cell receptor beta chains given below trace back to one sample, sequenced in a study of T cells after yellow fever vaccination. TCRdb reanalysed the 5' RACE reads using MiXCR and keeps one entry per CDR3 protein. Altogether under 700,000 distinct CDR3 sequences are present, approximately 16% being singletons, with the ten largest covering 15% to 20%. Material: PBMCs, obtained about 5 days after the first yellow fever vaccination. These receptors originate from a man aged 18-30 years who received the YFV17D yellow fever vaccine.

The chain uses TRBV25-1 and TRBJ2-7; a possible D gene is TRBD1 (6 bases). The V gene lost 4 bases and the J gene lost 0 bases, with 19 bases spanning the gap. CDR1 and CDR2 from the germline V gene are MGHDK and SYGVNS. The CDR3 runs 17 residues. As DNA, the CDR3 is TGTGCCAGCAGTGGGCCGTCTGGGGGCGAGACCTCCTACGAGCAGTACTTC. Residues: CASSGPSGGETSYEQYF.

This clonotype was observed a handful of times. The CDR3: CASSQDRESGIRDEQFF. DNA for the CDR3: TGCGCCAGCAGCCAAGATAGGGAGTCAGGGATCAGGGATGAGCAGTTCTTC. The chain combines TRBV4-3 with TRBJ2-1; either TRBD1 or TRBD2 may fit D (5 bases each). Between the trimmed V and J ends, which lost 0 bases and 8 bases, there was a span of 20 bases. Per the germline V gene, CDR1 is LGHNA and CDR2 is YSLEER. CDR3 length: 17 residues.

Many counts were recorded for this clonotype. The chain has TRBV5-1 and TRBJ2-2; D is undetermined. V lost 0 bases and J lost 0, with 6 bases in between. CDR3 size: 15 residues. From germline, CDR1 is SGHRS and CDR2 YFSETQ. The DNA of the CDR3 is TGCGCCAGCAGCTTGGTGGCAGCGAACACCGGGGAGCTGTTTTTT. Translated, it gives CASSLVAANTGELFF. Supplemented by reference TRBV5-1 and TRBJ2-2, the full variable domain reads KAGVTQTPRYLIKTRGQQVTLSCSPISGHRSVSWYQQTPGQGLQFLFEYFSETQRNKGNFPGRFSGRQFSNSRSEMNVSTLELGDSALYLCASSLVAANTGELFFGEGSRLTVL.

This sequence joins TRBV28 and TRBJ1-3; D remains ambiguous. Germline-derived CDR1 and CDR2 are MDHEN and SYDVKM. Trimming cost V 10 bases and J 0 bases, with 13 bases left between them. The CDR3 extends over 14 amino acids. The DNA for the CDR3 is TGTGCCACTCAGGACGGGAGCTCTGGAAACACCATATATTTT. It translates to CATQDGSSGNTIYF.

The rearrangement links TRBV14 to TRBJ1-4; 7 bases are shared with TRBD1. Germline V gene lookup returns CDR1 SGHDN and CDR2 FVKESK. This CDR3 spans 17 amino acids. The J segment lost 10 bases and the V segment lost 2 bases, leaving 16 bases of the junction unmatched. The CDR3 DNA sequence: TGTGCCAGCAGCCAATCTTTAACCGGGACAGCTGGTGGAAAACTGTTTTTT. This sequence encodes CASSQSLTGTAGGKLFF.

This CDR3 is CSARPASGGAPGELFF. CDR3 coding DNA: TGCAGTGCTAGACCAGCTAGCGGGGGGGCTCCGGGGGAGCTGTTTTTT. This chain connects TRBV20-1 to TRBJ2-2, with 12 bases aligning to TRBD2. Germline V gene lookup returns CDR1 DFQATT and CDR2 SNEGSKA (reference sequence). The CDR3 is made up of 16 amino acids. V shed 2 bases, J shed 8 bases, and the junction held 9 bases outside the gene matches.

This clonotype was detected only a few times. The CDR3 region is CSWAVAKNIQYF. The DNA for the CDR3 is TGCTCCTGGGCGGTCGCCAAAAACATTCAGTACTTC. The V and J genes are TRBV20-1 and TRBJ2-4; no clear D gene. Germline values: CDR1 DFQATT, CDR2 SNEGSKA (reference sequence). The CDR3 covers 12 residues.

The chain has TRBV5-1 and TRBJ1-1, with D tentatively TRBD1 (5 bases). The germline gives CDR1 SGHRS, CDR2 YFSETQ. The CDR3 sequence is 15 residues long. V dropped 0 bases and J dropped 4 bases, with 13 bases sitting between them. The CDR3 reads CASSLAYRGGTEAFF. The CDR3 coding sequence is TGCGCCAGCAGCTTGGCCTATCGGGGCGGCACTGAAGCTTTCTTT. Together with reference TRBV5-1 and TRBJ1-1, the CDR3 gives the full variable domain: KAGVTQTPRYLIKTRGQQVTLSCSPISGHRSVSWYQQTPGQGLQFLFEYFSETQRNKGNFPGRFSGRQFSNSRSEMNVSTLELGDSALYLCASSLAYRGGTEAFFGQGTRLTVV.

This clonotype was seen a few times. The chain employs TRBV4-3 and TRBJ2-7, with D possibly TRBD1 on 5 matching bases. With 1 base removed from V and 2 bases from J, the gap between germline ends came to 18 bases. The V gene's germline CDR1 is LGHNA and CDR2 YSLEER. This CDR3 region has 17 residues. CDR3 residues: CASSQVPSRQGPYEQYF. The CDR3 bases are TGCGCCAGCAGCCAAGTACCATCCCGGCAGGGTCCCTACGAGCAGTACTTC.

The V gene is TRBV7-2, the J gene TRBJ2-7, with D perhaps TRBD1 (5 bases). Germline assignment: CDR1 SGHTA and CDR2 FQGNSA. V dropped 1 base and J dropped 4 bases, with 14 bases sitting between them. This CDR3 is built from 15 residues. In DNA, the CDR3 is TGTGCCAGCAGCTTAGTCCAGGGTTCTATATACGAGCAGTACTTC. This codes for CASSLVQGSIYEQYF.

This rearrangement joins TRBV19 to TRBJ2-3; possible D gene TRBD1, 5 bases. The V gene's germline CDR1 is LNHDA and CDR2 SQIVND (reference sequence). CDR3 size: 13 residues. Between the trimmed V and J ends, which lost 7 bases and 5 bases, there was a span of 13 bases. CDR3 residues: CASNRPDRDTQYF. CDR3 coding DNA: TGTGCCAGTAACAGGCCGGATCGAGATACGCAGTATTTT.

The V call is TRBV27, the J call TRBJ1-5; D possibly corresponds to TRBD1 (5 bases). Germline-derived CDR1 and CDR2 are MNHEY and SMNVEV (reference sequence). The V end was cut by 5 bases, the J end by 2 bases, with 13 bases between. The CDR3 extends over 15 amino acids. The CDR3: CASSPGVGGNQPQHF. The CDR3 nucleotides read TGTGCCAGCAGTCCGGGGGTGGGTGGCAATCAGCCCCAGCATTTT.

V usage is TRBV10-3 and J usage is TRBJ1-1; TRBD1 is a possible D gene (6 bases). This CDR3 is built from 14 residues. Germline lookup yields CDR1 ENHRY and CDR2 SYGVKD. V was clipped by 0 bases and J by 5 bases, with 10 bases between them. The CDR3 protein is CAISESGGATEAFF. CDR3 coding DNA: TGTGCCATCAGTGAGTCGGGGGGGGCGACTGAAGCTTTCTTT.

CDR3 residues: CASSLVAYRGAYEQYF. DNA for the CDR3: TGCGCCAGCAGCTTGGTAGCCTACCGGGGGGCCTACGAGCAGTACTTC. The V call is TRBV5-1, the J call TRBJ2-7, with 7 positions matching TRBD2. The J segment lost 2 bases and the V segment lost 0 bases, leaving 8 bases of the junction unmatched. CDR3 size: 16 residues. Germline CDR1 and CDR2: SGHRS and YFSETQ.

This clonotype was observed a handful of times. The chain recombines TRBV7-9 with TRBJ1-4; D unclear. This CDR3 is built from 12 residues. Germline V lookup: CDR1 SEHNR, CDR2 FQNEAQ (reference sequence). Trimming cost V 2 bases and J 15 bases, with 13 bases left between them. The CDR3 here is CASSLSQLPMFF. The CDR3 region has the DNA TGTGCCAGCAGCTTAAGCCAGCTCCCGATGTTTTTT.

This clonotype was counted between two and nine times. This CDR3 reads CASSEVVPSEAFF. The CDR3 region has the DNA TGTGCCAGCAGTGAGGTAGTCCCTTCTGAAGCTTTCTTT. The chain joins TRBV6-1 to TRBJ1-1; D uncertain. The germline gives CDR1 MNHNS, CDR2 SASEGT. Trimming left V 3 bases short and J 6 bases short, with 11 bases between. This CDR3 has 13 amino acids.

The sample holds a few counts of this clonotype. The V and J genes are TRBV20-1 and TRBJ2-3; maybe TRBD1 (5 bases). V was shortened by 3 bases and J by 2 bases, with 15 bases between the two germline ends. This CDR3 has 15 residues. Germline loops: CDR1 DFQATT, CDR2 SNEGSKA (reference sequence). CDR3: CSARFARVATDTQYF. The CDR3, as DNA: TGCAGTGCTAGGTTCGCCAGGGTAGCCACAGATACGCAGTATTTT.

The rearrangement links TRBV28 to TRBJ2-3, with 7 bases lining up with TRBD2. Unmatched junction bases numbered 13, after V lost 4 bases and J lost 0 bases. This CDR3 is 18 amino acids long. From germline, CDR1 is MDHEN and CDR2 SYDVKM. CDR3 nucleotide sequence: TGTGCCAGCAGTTGGGGCCCTACTAGCGTACTAAGCACAGATACGCAGTATTTT. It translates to CASSWGPTSVLSTDTQYF.

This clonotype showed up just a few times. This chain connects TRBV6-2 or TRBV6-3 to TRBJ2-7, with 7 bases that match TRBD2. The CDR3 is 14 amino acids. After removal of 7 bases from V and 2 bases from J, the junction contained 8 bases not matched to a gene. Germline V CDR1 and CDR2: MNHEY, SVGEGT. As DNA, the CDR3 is TGTGCCAGCACGGGGAGGGGCCCCGCCTACGAGCAGTACTTC. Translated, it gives CASTGRGPAYEQYF.

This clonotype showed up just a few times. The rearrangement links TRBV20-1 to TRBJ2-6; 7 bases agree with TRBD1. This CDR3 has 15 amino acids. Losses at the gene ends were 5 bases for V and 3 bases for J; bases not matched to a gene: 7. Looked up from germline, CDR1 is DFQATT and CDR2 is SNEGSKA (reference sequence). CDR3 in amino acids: CSAFSGGGGANVLTF. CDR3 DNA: TGCAGTGCTTTCTCAGGGGGTGGTGGGGCCAACGTCCTGACTTTC.

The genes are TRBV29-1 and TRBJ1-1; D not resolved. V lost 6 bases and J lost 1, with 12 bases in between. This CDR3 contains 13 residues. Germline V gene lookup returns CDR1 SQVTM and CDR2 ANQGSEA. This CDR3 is CSVREQRNTEAFF. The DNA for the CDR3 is TGCAGCGTCCGTGAACAGCGGAACACTGAAGCTTTCTTT.

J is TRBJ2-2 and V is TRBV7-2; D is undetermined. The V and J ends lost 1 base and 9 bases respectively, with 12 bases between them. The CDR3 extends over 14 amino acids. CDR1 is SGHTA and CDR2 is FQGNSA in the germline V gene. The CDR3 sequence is CASSLVPGSRELFF. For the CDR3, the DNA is TGTGCCAGCAGCTTAGTACCCGGATCGAGGGAGCTGTTTTTT.

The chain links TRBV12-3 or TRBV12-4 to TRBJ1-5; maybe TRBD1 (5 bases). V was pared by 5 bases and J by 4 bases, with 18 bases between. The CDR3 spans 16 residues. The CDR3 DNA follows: TGTGCCAGCAGTCCCAGCGGGCGAGGGGTTAATCAGCCCCAGCATTTT. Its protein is CASSPSGRGVNQPQHF.

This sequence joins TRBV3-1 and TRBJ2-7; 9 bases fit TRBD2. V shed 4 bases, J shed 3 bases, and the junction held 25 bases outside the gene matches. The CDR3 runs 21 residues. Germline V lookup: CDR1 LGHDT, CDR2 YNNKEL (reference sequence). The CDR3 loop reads CASSPSRLADSTKSFFYEQYF. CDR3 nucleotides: TGTGCCAGCAGCCCATCCCGACTAGCGGACAGTACAAAGTCATTCTTCTACGAGCAGTACTTC.

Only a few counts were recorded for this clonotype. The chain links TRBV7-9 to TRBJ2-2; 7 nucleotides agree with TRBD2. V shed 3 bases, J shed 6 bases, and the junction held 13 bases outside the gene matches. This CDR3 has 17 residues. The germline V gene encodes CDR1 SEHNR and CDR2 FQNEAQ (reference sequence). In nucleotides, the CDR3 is TGTGCCAGCAGCTTGTGGGCCGCTAAGCGGGGATCCGGGGAGCTGTTTTTT. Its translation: CASSLWAAKRGSGELFF.

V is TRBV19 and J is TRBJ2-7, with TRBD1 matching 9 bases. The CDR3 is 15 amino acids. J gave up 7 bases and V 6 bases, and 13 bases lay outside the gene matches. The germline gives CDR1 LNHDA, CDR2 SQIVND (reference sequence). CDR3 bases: TGTGCCAGTAGCACGTTCCGGGACAGGGTCGGAGAGCAGTACTTC. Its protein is CASSTFRDRVGEQYF.

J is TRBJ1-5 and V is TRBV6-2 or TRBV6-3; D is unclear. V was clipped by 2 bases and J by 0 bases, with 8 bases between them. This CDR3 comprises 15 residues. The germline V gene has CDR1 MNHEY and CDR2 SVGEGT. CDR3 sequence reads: CASSYRAVSNQPQHF. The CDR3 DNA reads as TGTGCCAGCAGTTACAGGGCAGTTAGCAATCAGCCCCAGCATTTT.

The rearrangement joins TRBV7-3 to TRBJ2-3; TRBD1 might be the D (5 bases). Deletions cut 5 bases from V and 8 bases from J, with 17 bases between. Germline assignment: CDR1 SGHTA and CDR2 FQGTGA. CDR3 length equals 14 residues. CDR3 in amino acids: CASSPSLGPGTQYF. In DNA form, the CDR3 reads TGTGCCAGCAGCCCTTCCCTGGGGCCAGGTACGCAGTATTTT. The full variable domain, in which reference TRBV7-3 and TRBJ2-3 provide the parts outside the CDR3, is GAGVSQTPSNKVTEKGKYVELRCDPISGHTALYWYRQSLGQGPEFLIYFQGTGAADDSGLPNDRFFAVRPEGSVSTLKIQRTERGDSAVYLCASSPSLGPGTQYFGPGTRLTVL.

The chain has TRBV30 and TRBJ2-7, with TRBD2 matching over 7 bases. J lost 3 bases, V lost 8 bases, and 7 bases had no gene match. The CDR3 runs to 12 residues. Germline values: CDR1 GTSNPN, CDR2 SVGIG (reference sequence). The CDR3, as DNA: TGTGCCGGGGGAGCGGGACGCTACGAGCAGTACTTC. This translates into CAGGAGRYEQYF.

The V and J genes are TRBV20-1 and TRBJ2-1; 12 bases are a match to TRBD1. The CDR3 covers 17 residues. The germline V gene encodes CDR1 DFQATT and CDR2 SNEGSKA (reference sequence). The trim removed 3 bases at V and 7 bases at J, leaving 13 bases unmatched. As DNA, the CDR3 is TGCAGTGCTAGGCACCTCCCGGGACAGGGGGCGTTAAATGAGCAGTTCTTC. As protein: CSARHLPGQGALNEQFF.